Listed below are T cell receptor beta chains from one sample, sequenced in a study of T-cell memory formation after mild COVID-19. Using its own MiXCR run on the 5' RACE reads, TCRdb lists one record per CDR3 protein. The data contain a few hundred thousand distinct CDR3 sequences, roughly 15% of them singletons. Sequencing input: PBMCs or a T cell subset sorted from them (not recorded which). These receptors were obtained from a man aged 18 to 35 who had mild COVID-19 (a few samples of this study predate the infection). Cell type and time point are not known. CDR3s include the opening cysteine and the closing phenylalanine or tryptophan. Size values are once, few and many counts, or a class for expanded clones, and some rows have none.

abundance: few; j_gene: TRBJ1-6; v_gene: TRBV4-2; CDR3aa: CASSQGTPRESPLHF
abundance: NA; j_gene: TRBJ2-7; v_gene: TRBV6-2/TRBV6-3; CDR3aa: CASSYSIGSGTAKYF
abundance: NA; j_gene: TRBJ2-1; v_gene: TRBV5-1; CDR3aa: CASSFDGGSSYNEQFF
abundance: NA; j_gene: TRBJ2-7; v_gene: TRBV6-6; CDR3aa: CASSFTGTHSYEQYF
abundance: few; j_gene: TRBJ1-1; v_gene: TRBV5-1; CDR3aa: CASSLVAGRNTEAFF
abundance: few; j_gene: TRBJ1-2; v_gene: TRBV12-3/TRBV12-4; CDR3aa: CASSFGGTYGYTF
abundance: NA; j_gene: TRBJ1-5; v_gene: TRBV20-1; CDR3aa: CSARAYSNQPQHF
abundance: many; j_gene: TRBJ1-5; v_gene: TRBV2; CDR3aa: CASSEEAGPPPQHF
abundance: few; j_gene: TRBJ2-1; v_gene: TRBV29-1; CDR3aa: CSGVGDEQFF
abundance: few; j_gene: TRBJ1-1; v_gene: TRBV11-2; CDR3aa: CASNLGVNTEAFF
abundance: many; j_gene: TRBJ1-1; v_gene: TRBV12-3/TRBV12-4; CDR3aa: CASSRGPGSTEAFF
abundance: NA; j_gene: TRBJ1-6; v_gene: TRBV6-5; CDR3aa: CASSQRGYNSPLHF
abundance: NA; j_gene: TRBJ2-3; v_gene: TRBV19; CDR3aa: CASSTGGQDTQYF
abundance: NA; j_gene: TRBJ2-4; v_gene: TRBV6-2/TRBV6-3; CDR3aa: CASQSGLGINIQYF
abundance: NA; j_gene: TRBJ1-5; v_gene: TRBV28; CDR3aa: CASHRGHSPQHF
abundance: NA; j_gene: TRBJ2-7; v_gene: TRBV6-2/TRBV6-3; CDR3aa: CASSYSDSRSYEQYF
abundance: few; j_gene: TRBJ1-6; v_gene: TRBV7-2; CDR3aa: CASSRGGTDNSPLHF
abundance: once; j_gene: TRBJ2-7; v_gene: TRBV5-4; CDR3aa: CASSPTGGGGYEQYF
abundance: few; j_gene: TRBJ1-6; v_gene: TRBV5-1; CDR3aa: CASSLFRSSYNSPLHF
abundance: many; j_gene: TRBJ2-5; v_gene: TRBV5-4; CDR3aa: CASSLQGAAETQYF
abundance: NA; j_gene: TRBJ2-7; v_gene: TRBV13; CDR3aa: CASSLGGAHYEQYF
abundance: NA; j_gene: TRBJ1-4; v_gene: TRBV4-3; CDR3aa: CASSQDIATNEKLFF
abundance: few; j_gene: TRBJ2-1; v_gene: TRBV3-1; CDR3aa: CASSQRGGARDEQFF
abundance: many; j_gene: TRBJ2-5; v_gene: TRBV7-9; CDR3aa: CASSFSVPQETQYF
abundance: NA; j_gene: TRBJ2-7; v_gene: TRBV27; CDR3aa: CASSLSGGESYEQYF
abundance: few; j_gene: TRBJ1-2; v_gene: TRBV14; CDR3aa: CASSQAIGFLYGYTF
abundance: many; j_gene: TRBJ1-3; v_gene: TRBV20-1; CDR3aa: CSAQLQGTAIYF
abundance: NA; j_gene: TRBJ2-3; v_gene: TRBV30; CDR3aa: CAWSGVATDTQYF
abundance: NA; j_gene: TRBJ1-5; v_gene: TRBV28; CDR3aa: CASSPGGSRPQHF
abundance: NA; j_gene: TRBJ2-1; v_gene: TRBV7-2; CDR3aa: CASSLDTGHNEQFF
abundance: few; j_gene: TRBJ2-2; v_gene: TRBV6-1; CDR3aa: CASSAPLGPTGELFF
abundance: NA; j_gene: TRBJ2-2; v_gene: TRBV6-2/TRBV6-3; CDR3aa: CASGSFGALFF